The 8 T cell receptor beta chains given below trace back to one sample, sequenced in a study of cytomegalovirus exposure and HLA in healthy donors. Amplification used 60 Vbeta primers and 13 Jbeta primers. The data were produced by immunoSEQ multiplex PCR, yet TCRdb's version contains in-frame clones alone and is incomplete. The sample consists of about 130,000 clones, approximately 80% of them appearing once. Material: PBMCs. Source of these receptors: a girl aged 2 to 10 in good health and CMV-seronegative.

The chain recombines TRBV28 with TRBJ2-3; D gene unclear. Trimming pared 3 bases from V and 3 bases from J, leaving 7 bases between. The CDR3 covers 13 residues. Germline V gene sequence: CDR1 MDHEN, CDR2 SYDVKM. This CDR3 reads CASSFSWTDTQYF. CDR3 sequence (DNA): TGTGCCAGCAGTTTTAGTTGGACAGATACGCAGTATTTT.

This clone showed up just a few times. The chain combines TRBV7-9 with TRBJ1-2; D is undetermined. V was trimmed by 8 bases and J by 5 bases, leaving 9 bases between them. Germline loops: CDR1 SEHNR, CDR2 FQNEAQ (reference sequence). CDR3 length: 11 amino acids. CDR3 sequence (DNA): TGTGCCAGCTCAGACGGGTATGGCTACACCTTC. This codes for CASSDGYGYTF.

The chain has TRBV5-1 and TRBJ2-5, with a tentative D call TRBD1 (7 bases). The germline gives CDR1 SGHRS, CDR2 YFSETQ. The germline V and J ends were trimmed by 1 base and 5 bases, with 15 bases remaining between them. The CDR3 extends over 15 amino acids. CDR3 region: CASSLRAGGRETQYF. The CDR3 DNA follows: TGCGCCAGCAGCTTGCGGGCAGGGGGGCGGGAGACCCAGTACTTC.

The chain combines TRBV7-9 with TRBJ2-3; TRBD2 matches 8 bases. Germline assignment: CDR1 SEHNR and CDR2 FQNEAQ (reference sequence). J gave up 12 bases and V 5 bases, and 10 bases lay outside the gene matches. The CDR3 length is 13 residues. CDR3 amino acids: CASSPREGGPQYF. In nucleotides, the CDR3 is TGTGCCAGCAGCCCCCGGGAGGGAGGGCCACAGTATTTT.

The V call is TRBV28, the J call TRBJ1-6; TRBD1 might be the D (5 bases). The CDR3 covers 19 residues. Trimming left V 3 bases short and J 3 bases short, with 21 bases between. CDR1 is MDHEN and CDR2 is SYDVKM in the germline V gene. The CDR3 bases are TGTGCCAGCAGTTTGGTGGGGCATCGGGCCACTTTCTATAATTCACCCCTCCACTTT. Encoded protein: CASSLVGHRATFYNSPLHF.

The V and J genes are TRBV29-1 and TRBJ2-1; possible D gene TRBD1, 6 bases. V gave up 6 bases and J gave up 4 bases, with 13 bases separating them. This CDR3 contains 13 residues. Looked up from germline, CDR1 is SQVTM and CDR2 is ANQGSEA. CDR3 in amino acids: CSVATTGYNEQFF. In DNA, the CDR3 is TGCAGCGTCGCTACCACAGGGTACAATGAGCAGTTCTTC.

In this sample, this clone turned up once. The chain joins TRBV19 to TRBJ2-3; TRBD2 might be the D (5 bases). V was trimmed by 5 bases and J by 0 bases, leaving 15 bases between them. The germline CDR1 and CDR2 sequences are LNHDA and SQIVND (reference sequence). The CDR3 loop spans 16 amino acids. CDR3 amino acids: CASSVTRDSSTDTQYF. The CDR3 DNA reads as TGTGCCAGTAGTGTAACACGGGATAGTAGCACAGATACGCAGTATTTT.

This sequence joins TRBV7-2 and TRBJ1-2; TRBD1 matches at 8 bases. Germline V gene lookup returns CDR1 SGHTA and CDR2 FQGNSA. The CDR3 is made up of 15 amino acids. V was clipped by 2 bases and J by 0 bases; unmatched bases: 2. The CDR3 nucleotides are TGTGCCAGCAGCTTAAGACAGGGGACTAACTATGGCTACACCTTC. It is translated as CASSLRQGTNYGYTF.